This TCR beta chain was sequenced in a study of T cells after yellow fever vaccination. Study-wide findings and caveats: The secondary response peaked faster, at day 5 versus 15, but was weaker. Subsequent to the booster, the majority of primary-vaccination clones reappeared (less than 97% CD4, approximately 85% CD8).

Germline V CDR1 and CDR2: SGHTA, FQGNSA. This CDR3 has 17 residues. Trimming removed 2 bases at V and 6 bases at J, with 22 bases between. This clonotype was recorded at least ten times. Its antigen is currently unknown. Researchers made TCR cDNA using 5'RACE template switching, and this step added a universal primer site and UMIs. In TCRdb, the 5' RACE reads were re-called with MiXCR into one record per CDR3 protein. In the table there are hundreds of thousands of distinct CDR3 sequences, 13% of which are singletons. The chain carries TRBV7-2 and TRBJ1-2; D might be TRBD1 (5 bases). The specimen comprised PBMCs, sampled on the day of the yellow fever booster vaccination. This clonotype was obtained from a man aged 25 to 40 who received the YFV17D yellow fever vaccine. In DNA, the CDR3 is TGTGCCAGCAGCTTACTCTCAGGATTAAGGGGCGCGGATGGCTACACCTTC. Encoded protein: CASSLLSGLRGADGYTF.